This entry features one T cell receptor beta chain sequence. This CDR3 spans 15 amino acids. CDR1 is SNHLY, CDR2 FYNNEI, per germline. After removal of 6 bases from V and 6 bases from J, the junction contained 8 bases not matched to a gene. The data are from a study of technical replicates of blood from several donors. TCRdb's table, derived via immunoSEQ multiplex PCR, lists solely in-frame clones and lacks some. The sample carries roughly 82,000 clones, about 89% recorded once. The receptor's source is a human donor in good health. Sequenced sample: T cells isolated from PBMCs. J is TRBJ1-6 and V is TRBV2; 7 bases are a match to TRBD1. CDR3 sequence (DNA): TGTGCCAGCAGCCCCTCAGGGGGGCCTAATTCACCCCTCCACTTT. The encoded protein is CASSPSGGPNSPLHF.